This is a list of T cell receptor beta chains from one sample in a study of T cell responses to AZD1222 COVID-19 vaccine. The assay was immunoSEQ multiplex PCR, and TCRdb's table has in-frame clones only and misses some. The sample gives about 200,000 clones, 94% of which show up once; around 1.8% is in the top ten. The material was peripheral blood, obtained 28 days after the second dose of the MenACWY control vaccine. The receptors were sampled from an adult who received the MenACWY meningococcal vaccine as a control. The CDR3 runs from the conserved cysteine through the conserved F or W. D genes are given only for firm matches. Not all rows give a size; the values are once, few, many and, for expanded clones, a class.

v_call	clone_size	j_call	d_call	cdr3_aa	cdr3_nt
TRBV27	-	TRBJ2-7	TRBD2	CASSLGLAYEQYF	TGTGCCAGCAGTTTGGGACTAGCCTACGAGCAGTACTTC
TRBV29-1	-	TRBJ1-2	TRBD1	CSVGSGTGIEANYGYTF	TGCAGCGTTGGCAGCGGGACAGGGATTGAAGCTAACTATGGCTACACCTTC
TRBV6-5	-	TRBJ1-2	-	CASSGANYGYTF	TGTGCCAGCAGCGGAGCTAACTATGGCTACACCTTC
TRBV30	-	TRBJ1-3	-	CAWAYNSGNTIYF	TGTGCCTGGGCCTACAACTCTGGAAACACCATATATTTT
TRBV6-2/TRBV6-3	-	TRBJ1-1	-	CASSYSGEGTDEAFF	TGTGCCAGCAGTTACTCTGGGGAGGGGACCGATGAAGCTTTCTTT
TRBV27	-	TRBJ1-5	-	CASSDGPPRPQHF	TGTGCCAGCAGTGACGGGCCGCCTCGGCCCCAGCATTTT
TRBV21-1	-	TRBJ2-7	-	CASRPPDVSYEQYF	TGTGCCAGCCGGCCACCGGACGTGAGCTACGAGCAGTACTTC
TRBV28	-	TRBJ1-1	TRBD1	CASTLGTGLSEAFF	TGTGCCAGCACCCTCGGGACAGGGCTTTCTGAAGCTTTCTTT
TRBV11-2	-	TRBJ2-6	-	CASSRSPLSSGANVLTF	TGTGCCAGCAGCCGCAGTCCCCTCAGCTCTGGGGCCAACGTCCTGACTTTC
TRBV6-5	-	TRBJ1-2	-	CASRNQFRDIGGYTF	TGTGCCAGCAGAAACCAATTCCGGGACATCGGTGGCTACACCTTC
TRBV6-5	-	TRBJ1-2	-	CASEGGNGYTF	TGTGCCAGTGAGGGGGGGAATGGCTACACCTTC
TRBV30	-	TRBJ2-1	TRBD2	CAWSVTGLAGSLEQFF	TGTGCCTGGAGTGTAACGGGACTAGCGGGGTCCTTGGAGCAGTTCTTC
TRBV19	-	TRBJ1-1	TRBD1	CASTLPSGRGMNTEAFF	TGTGCCAGTACCCTCCCCTCGGGCAGGGGGATGAACACTGAAGCTTTCTTT
TRBV5-4	-	TRBJ2-2	TRBD1	CASTSGTGPGSGELFF	TGTGCCAGCACCTCCGGGACAGGCCCCGGGAGCGGGGAGCTGTTTTTT
TRBV7-2	-	TRBJ2-1	-	CASSINRYNEQFF	TGTGCCAGCAGCATAAACAGGTACAATGAGCAGTTCTTC
TRBV9	few	TRBJ1-2	-	CASSPGHRANYGYTF	TGTGCCAGCAGCCCAGGACACCGTGCCAACTATGGCTACACCTTC
TRBV10-2	-	TRBJ2-5	-	CASSVDREGGETQYF	TGCGCCAGCAGCGTTGACAGGGAGGGCGGAGAGACCCAGTACTTC
TRBV6-5	-	TRBJ2-7	-	CASSYSNSGAEQYF	TGTGCCAGCAGTTACTCGAACTCGGGGGCCGAGCAGTACTTC
TRBV4-1	once	TRBJ2-7	TRBD2	CASSQADGGEWDSAYEQYF	TGCGCCAGCAGCCAAGCTGACGGGGGGGAATGGGATTCTGCCTACGAGCAGTACTTC
TRBV20-1	-	TRBJ1-5	TRBD1	CSASASGTGYQPQHF	TGCAGTGCTAGTGCCTCCGGGACAGGGTATCAGCCCCAGCATTTT
TRBV7-9	-	TRBJ1-1	-	CAGTGGNTEAFF	TGTGCCGGCACAGGCGGGAACACTGAAGCTTTCTTT
TRBV15	-	TRBJ2-1	TRBD2	CATSDRLAHNEQFF	TGTGCCACCAGCGACCGACTAGCCCACAATGAGCAGTTCTTC
TRBV2	-	TRBJ1-2	-	CASSEAREVYGYTF	TGTGCCAGCAGTGAAGCTAGAGAAGTATATGGCTACACCTTC
TRBV10-3	-	TRBJ2-2	TRBD2	CAISDPGTSKELFF	TGTGCCATCAGTGACCCCGGGACTAGTAAGGAGCTGTTTTTT
TRBV5-1	once	TRBJ2-1	TRBD2	CASSPGLAGYNEQFF	TGCGCCAGCAGCCCGGGACTAGCGGGGTACAATGAGCAGTTCTTC
TRBV5-1	-	TRBJ2-1	-	CASSFSTGAYNEQFF	TGCGCCAGCAGCTTCTCTACTGGAGCCTACAATGAGCAGTTCTTC
TRBV28	-	TRBJ2-4	-	CASSFLGDKNIQYF	TGTGCCAGCAGTTTCCTTGGGGACAAAAACATTCAGTACTTC
TRBV5-4	-	TRBJ2-7	-	CASTGGGGVSYEQYF	TGTGCCAGCACCGGGGGTGGCGGTGTCTCCTACGAGCAGTACTTC